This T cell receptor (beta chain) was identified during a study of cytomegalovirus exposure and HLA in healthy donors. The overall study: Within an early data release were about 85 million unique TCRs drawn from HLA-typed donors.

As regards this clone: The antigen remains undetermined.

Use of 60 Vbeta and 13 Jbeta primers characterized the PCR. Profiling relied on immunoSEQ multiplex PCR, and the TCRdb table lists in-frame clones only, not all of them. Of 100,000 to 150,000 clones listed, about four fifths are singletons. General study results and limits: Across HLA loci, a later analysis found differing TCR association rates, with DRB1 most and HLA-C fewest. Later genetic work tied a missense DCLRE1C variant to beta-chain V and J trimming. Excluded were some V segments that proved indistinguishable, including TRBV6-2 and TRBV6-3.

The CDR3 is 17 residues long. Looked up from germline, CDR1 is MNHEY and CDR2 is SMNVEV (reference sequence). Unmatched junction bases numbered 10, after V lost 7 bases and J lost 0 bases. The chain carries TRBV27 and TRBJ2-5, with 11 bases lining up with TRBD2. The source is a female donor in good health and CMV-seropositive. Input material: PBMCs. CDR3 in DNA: TGTGCCAGCACCCATCCCACTAGCGGGGGTTACCAAGAGACCCAGTACTTC. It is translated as CASTHPTSGGYQETQYF.